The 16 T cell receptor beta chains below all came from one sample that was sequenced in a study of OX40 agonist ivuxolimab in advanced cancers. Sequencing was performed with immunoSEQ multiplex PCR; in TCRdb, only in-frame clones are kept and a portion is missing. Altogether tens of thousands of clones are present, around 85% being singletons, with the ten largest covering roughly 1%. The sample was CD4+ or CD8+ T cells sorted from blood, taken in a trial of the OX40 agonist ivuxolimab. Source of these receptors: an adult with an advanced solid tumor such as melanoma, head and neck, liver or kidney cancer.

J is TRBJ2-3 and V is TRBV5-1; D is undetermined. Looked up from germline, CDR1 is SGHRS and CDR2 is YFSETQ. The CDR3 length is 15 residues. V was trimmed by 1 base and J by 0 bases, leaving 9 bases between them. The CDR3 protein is CASSLSVTSTDTQYF. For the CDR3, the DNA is TGCGCCAGCAGCTTGTCGGTAACTAGCACAGATACGCAGTATTTT. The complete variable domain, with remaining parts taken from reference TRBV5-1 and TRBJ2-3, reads KAGVTQTPRYLIKTRGQQVTLSCSPISGHRSVSWYQQTPGQGLQFLFEYFSETQRNKGNFPGRFSGRQFSNSRSEMNVSTLELGDSALYLCASSLSVTSTDTQYFGPGTRLTVL.

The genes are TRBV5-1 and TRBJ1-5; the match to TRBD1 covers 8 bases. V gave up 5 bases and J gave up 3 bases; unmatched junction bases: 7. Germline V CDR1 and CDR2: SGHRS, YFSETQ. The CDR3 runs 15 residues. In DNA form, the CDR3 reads TGCGCCAGCAGTTTAGGACAGGGTTTCAATCAGCCCCAGCATTTT. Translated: CASSLGQGFNQPQHF.

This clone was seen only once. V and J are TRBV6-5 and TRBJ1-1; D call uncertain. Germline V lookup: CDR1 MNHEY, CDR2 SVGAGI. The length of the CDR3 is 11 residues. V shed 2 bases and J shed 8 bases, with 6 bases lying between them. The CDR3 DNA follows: TGTGCCAGCAGTTACCCCCCAGAAGCTTTCTTT. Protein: CASSYPPEAFF.

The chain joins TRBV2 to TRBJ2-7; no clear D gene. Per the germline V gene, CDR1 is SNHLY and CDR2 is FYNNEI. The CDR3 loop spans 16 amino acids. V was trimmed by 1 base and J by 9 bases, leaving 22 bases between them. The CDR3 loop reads CASSEVAVISRSVQYF. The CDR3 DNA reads TGTGCCAGCAGTGAAGTCGCGGTAATCTCCCGGTCGGTGCAGTACTTC.

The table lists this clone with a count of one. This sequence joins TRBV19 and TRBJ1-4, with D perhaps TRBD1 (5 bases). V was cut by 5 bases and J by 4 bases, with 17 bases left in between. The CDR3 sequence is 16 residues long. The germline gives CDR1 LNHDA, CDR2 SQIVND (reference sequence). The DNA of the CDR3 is TGTGCCAGTAGTGCGCAGGTCTGGGGGGTTAATGAAAAACTGTTTTTT. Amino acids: CASSAQVWGVNEKLFF.

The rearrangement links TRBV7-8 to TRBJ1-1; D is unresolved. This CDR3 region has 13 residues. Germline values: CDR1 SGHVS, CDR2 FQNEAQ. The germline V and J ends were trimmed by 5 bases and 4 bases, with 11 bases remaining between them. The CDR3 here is CASSPRVSTEAFF. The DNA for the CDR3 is TGTGCCAGCAGCCCGAGGGTGAGCACTGAAGCTTTCTTT.

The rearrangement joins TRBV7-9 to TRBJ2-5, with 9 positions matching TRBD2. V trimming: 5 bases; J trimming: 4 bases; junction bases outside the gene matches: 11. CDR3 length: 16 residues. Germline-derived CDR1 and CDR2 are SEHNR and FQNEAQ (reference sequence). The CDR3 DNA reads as TGTGCCAGCAGCGTTCAAGGCGGGGGGGCGTCAGAGACCCAGTACTTC. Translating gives CASSVQGGGASETQYF. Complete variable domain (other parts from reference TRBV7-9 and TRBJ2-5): DTGVSQNPRHKITKRGQNVTFRCDPISEHNRLYWYRQTLGQGPEFLTYFQNEAQLEKSRLLSDRFSAERPKGSFSTLEIQRTEQGDSAMYLCASSVQGGGASETQYFGPGTRLLVL.

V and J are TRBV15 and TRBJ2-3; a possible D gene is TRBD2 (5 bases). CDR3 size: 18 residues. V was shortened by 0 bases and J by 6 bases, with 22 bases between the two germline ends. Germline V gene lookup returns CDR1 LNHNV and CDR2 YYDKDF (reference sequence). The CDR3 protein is CATSREVGTRGPRDTQYF. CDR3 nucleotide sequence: TGTGCCACCAGCAGAGAGGTAGGCACTAGAGGACCGCGCGATACGCAGTATTTT.

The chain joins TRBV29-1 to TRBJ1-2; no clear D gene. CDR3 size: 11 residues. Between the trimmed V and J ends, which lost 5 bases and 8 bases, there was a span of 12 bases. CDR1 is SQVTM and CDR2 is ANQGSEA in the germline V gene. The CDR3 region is CSVHSGLGYTF. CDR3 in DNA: TGCAGCGTTCACTCTGGACTCGGCTACACCTTC.

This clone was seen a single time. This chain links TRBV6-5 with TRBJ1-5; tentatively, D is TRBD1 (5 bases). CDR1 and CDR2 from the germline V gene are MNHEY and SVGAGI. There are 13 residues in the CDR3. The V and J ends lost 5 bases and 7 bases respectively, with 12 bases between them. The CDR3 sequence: CASSEGVRQPQHF. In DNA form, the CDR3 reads TGTGCCAGCAGTGAAGGGGTCAGGCAGCCCCAGCATTTT.

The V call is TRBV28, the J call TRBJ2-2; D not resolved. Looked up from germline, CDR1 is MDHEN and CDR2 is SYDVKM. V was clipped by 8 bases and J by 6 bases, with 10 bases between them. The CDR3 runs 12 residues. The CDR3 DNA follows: TGTGCCAGCTACCGGGCTGCCGGGGAGCTGTTTTTT. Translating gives CASYRAAGELFF.

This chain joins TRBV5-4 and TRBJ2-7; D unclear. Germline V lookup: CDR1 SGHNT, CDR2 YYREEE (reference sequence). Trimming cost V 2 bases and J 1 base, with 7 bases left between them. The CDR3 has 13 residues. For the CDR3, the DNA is TGTGCCAGCAGCTTTGGCAGATCCTACGAGCAGTACTTC. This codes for CASSFGRSYEQYF.

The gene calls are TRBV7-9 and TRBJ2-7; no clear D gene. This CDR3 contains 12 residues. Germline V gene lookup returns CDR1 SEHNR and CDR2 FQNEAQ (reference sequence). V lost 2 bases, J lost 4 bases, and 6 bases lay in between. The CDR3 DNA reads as TGTGCCAGCAGCTTACAGATTTACGAGCAGTACTTC. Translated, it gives CASSLQIYEQYF. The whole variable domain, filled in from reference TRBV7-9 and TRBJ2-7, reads DTGVSQNPRHKITKRGQNVTFRCDPISEHNRLYWYRQTLGQGPEFLTYFQNEAQLEKSRLLSDRFSAERPKGSFSTLEIQRTEQGDSAMYLCASSLQIYEQYFGPGTRLTVT.

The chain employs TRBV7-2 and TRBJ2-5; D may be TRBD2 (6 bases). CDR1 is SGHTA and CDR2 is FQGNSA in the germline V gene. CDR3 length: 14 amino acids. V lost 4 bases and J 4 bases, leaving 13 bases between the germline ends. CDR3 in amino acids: CASSSTSATETQYF. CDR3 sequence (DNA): TGTGCCAGCAGCTCGACTAGTGCGACAGAGACCCAGTACTTC.

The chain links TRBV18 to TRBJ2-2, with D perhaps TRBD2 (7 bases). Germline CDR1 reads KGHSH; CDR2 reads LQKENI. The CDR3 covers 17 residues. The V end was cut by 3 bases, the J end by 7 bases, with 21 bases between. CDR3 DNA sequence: TGTGCCAGCTCACCGCTGGGGGGGCCATCTGATATCGGGGAGCTGTTTTTT. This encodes CASSPLGGPSDIGELFF.

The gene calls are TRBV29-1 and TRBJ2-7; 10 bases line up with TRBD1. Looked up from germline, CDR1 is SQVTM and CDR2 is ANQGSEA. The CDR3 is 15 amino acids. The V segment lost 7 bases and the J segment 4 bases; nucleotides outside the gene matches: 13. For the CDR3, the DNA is TGCAGCGCCCTGGGTCGGGGACAGGGGTTTTACGAGCAGTACTTC. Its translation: CSALGRGQGFYEQYF.